The present entry profiles one T cell receptor beta chain with its context. The data are from a study of blood T cell repertoires in COVID-19. Study-wide context: Samples came from the United States, Italy and Spain, spanning acute and convalescent COVID-19.

TCRdb's table, derived via immunoSEQ multiplex PCR, lists solely in-frame clones and lacks some. The sample gives about 370,000 clones, more than 85% of which show up once; about 0.86% is in the top ten. The CDR3 loop spans 15 amino acids. The V gene's germline CDR1 is SGHTA and CDR2 FQGNSA. Trimming took 5 bases from V and 8 from J; bases not matched to a gene: 9. The chain couples TRBV7-2 to TRBJ2-1; 10 nucleotides match TRBD2. Sequenced: PBMCs or T cells enriched from blood (not recorded which). This clonotype originated in a woman in her 40s who had been exposed to COVID-19. CDR3 sequence (DNA): TGTGCCAGCAGCACGGATCTAGCGGGAGTTGATGAGCAGTTCTTC. Translation gives CASSTDLAGVDEQFF.